Each of the 27 T cell receptor beta chains below was sequenced from the same sample in a study of identical twins. TCRdb processed the 5' RACE reads anew with MiXCR; each CDR3 protein has one entry. Of approximately 700,000 distinct CDR3 sequences listed, 6.1% are singletons. Sample: naive T cells sorted from blood. All receptors come from a man between 18 and 29 years old in good health.

This clonotype was detected a few times. This chain connects TRBV29-1 to TRBJ1-3; the D is unclear. Trimming took 4 bases from V and 4 from J, leaving 5 bases between them. The length of the CDR3 is 11 residues. Germline CDR1 reads SQVTM; CDR2 reads ANQGSEA. This CDR3 reads CSVVRGNTIYF. The CDR3 bases are TGCAGCGTTGTTCGGGGAAACACCATATATTTT.

CDR3 bases: TGTGCCAGCTCACAACCGACAGGGAAGTACACTGAAGCTTTCTTT. It is translated as CASSQPTGKYTEAFF. The rearrangement joins TRBV18 to TRBJ1-1; 7 positions agree with TRBD1. V shed 4 bases and J 3 bases; nucleotides not matched to a gene: 8. The germline V gene encodes CDR1 KGHSH and CDR2 LQKENI. This CDR3 has 15 amino acids. Full variable domain (missing parts from reference TRBV18 and TRBJ1-1): NAGVMQNPRHLVRRRGQEARLRCSPMKGHSHVYWYRQLPEEGLKFMVYLQKENIIDESGMPKERFSAEFPKEGPSILRIQQVVRGDSAAYFCASSQPTGKYTEAFFGQGTRLTVV.

CDR3 in DNA: TGTGCCAGCGCCCGGACCAAAACGAACACCGGGGAGCTGTTTTTT. Encoded protein: CASARTKTNTGELFF. V gene TRBV6-1 combines with J gene TRBJ2-2; D unresolved. Germline V gene sequence: CDR1 MNHNS, CDR2 SASEGT. CDR3 length: 15 residues. The germline V and J ends were trimmed by 8 bases and 0 bases, with 13 bases remaining between them.

CDR3 sequence: CASSQDTSGNADTQYF. The CDR3, as DNA: TGCGCCAGCAGCCAAGATACTAGCGGGAACGCAGATACGCAGTATTTT. This chain joins TRBV4-1 and TRBJ2-3; 10 bases are a match to TRBD2. V trimming: 0 bases; J trimming: 4 bases; junction bases outside the gene matches: 4. Looked up from germline, CDR1 is MGHRA and CDR2 is YSYEKL. The CDR3 is made up of 16 amino acids.

This clonotype showed up many times. This chain links TRBV6-2 or TRBV6-3 with TRBJ2-7, with 9 bases matching TRBD2. There are 17 residues in the CDR3. With 6 bases clipped from V and 1 base from J, the junction kept 13 bases outside the gene matches. Germline V CDR1 and CDR2: MNHEY, SVGEGT. CDR3 sequence (DNA): TGTGCCAGCAGGACGGCTAGCGGGATAAACTTTTCCTACGAGCAGTACTTC. Translation: CASRTASGINFSYEQYF.

This clonotype was counted between two and nine times. V usage is TRBV18 and J usage is TRBJ2-7; possible D gene TRBD2, 6 bases. The V end lost 3 bases, the J end lost 4 bases, and 13 bases lay between the germline ends. Germline V gene sequence: CDR1 KGHSH, CDR2 LQKENI. This CDR3 spans 14 amino acids. The CDR3 spells CASSPGSQNYEQYV. As DNA, the CDR3 is TGTGCCAGCTCACCCGGGAGCCAGAATTACGAGCAGTACGTC.

This clonotype appeared many times. V is TRBV6-5 and J is TRBJ2-5; 7 bases are shared with TRBD2. The CDR3 has 14 amino acids. Germline V CDR1 and CDR2: MNHEY, SVGAGI. J was trimmed by 3 bases and V by 1 base; bases with no gene match: 2. CDR3 sequence reads: CASSYWGGKETQYF. DNA of the CDR3: TGTGCCAGCAGTTACTGGGGGGGAAAAGAGACCCAGTACTTC.

The sample holds many counts of this clonotype. This rearrangement joins TRBV18 to TRBJ1-5, with 7 nucleotides matching TRBD1. The length of the CDR3 is 14 residues. Germline V gene sequence: CDR1 KGHSH, CDR2 LQKENI. Germline trimming cut 8 bases from V and 4 bases from J; bases unmatched to any gene: 8. CDR3 loop: CASSPGQPNQPQHF. The CDR3 DNA reads TGTGCCAGCAGCCCGGGACAGCCTAATCAGCCCCAGCATTTT.

The chain carries TRBV10-2 and TRBJ2-1, with 7 bases lining up with TRBD1. Germline V lookup: CDR1 WSHSY, CDR2 SAAADI. This CDR3 spans 15 amino acids. After removal of 6 bases from V and 1 base from J, the junction contained 6 bases not matched to a gene. CDR3: CASRLDRASYNEQFF. The CDR3 DNA sequence: TGCGCCAGCAGACTCGACAGGGCTTCCTACAATGAGCAGTTCTTC.

This clonotype was counted ten times or more. The gene calls are TRBV5-1 and TRBJ2-1, with D possibly matching TRBD1 (7 bases). Trimming removed 4 bases from V and 0 bases from J, with 11 bases in between. CDR3 length: 15 amino acids. The V gene's germline CDR1 is SGHRS and CDR2 YFSETQ. In nucleotides, the CDR3 is TGCGCCAGCAGCGCAGGGGGGAGCTCCTACAATGAGCAGTTCTTC. This codes for CASSAGGSSYNEQFF.

The chain has TRBV4-2 and TRBJ2-1; the match to TRBD2 covers 16 bases. V lost 0 bases, J lost 6 bases, and 11 bases stayed unmatched. CDR3 size: 20 residues. In germline, CDR1 is LGHNA, CDR2 YNFKEQ. The CDR3 nucleotides are TGTGCCAGCAGCCAAGAAGAGGGACTAGCGGGAGGGGACGGGGGCAATGAGCAGTTCTTC. The encoded protein is CASSQEEGLAGGDGGNEQFF.

V is TRBV5-6 and J is TRBJ2-1; D gene ambiguous. The CDR3 spans 15 residues. Looked up from germline, CDR1 is SGHDT and CDR2 is YYEEEE. Trimming removed 9 bases at V and 7 bases at J, with 23 bases between. CDR3 DNA sequence: TGTGCCACCTCCCCCGGGCCCCCCGTGGTAAATGAGCAGTTCTTC. Its translation: CATSPGPPVVNEQFF.

This clonotype has a count of ten or more. The chain joins TRBV29-1 to TRBJ1-1; possible D gene TRBD1, 5 bases. Trimming pared 6 bases from V and 4 bases from J, leaving 15 bases between. Per germline, CDR1 SQVTM and CDR2 ANQGSEA. This CDR3 spans 13 amino acids. CDR3: CSVIKQVGTEAFF. Here the CDR3 DNA reads TGCAGCGTGATAAAACAGGTTGGCACTGAAGCTTTCTTT.

In this sample, this clonotype turned up a few times. The chain is built from TRBV20-1 and TRBJ1-1; TRBD1 aligns across 7 bases. Germline V gene lookup returns CDR1 DFQATT and CDR2 SNEGSKA (reference sequence). The J segment lost 4 bases and the V segment lost 5 bases, leaving 7 bases of the junction unmatched. The CDR3 runs 13 residues. For the CDR3, the DNA is TGCAGTGCTGACAGGGTGAAGGCCACTGAAGCTTTCTTT. This encodes CSADRVKATEAFF.

There are many counts of this clonotype. J is TRBJ2-7 and V is TRBV5-1, with 11 bases matching TRBD2. The V gene's germline CDR1 is SGHRS and CDR2 YFSETQ. CDR3 length: 16 amino acids. Losses at the gene ends were 0 bases for V and 6 bases for J; bases not matched to a gene: 8. CDR3 coding DNA: TGCGCCAGCAGCTTGGAGGGTAGCGGGAGGGCCATCGAGCAGTACTTC. Translation: CASSLEGSGRAIEQYF.

The rearrangement uses TRBV28 and TRBJ2-3, with 8 bases aligning to TRBD1. Germline values: CDR1 MDHEN, CDR2 SYDVKM. The CDR3 loop spans 15 amino acids. V shed 7 bases and J 0 bases; nucleotides not matched to a gene: 6. The CDR3 DNA reads TGTGCCAGCACCCTGACAGGGGTTAGCACAGATACGCAGTATTTT. Amino acid sequence: CASTLTGVSTDTQYF.

This clonotype was observed many times. The rearrangement joins TRBV12-3 or TRBV12-4 to TRBJ1-1; D ambiguous. This CDR3 has 15 residues. With 2 bases removed from V and 1 base from J, the gap between germline ends came to 11 bases. CDR3 protein: CASSLRVRRNTEAFF. Here the CDR3 DNA reads TGTGCCAGCAGTTTAAGGGTACGAAGGAACACTGAAGCTTTCTTT.

In its sample, this clonotype was seen a few times. The V call is TRBV21-1, the J call TRBJ2-6; the listed D gene, TRBD1, was not tested against the DNA. TRBV21-1 is annotated as a pseudogene. CDR3 length equals 21 residues. This CDR3 reads CASSASRTVATRSSGANVLTF. As DNA, the CDR3 is TGTGCCAGCAGCGCCTCCAGGACAGTCGCAACCCGGAGCTCTGGGGCCAACGTCCTGACTTTC.

The chain carries TRBV10-3 and TRBJ2-7, with 7 bases that match TRBD1. This CDR3 spans 15 amino acids. CDR1 and CDR2 (germline): ENHRY, SYGVKD. V was pared by 3 bases and J by 0 bases, with 5 bases of the junction left unmatched. This CDR3 is CAISDKTGSSYEQYF. As DNA, the CDR3 is TGTGCCATCAGTGATAAGACAGGGAGCTCCTACGAGCAGTACTTC.

The chain couples TRBV5-1 to TRBJ1-1; 8 bases are a match to TRBD1. V trimming: 4 bases; J trimming: 4 bases; junction bases outside the gene matches: 15. Germline CDR1 reads SGHRS; CDR2 reads YFSETQ. CDR3 length: 17 amino acids. CDR3 residues: CASSRNKGQGAGTEAFF. The CDR3 DNA follows: TGCGCCAGCAGCCGAAATAAGGGTCAGGGGGCGGGCACTGAAGCTTTCTTT.

The chain recombines TRBV28 with TRBJ1-2, with D possibly matching TRBD1 (5 bases). The CDR3 has 12 residues. Trimming pared 6 bases from V and 4 bases from J, leaving 9 bases between. Germline-derived CDR1 and CDR2 are MDHEN and SYDVKM. CDR3 bases: TGTGCCAGCAGAATCGACAGCTATGGCTACACCTTC. This codes for CASRIDSYGYTF.

At least ten counts were recorded for this clonotype. V and J are TRBV28 and TRBJ2-2, with 7 bases fitting TRBD1. The CDR3 is 14 amino acids. V was clipped by 6 bases and J by 7 bases; unmatched bases: 8. CDR1 MDHEN and CDR2 SYDVKM come from the germline V gene. CDR3 sequence (DNA): TGTGCCAGCAGGCTAACAGGGGCGGACGGGGAGCTGTTTTTT. This codes for CASRLTGADGELFF.

The chain couples TRBV28 to TRBJ2-4; D might be TRBD1 or TRBD2, each matching 5 bases. This CDR3 is built from 15 residues. Trimming stripped 6 bases from V and 6 bases from J, with 18 bases between. CDR1 and CDR2 (germline): MDHEN, SYDVKM. The CDR3 DNA is TGTGCCAGCAGCCCTACCCCGGGGACGCTAAACATTCAGTACTTC. Its translation is CASSPTPGTLNIQYF. Supplemented by reference TRBV28 and TRBJ2-4, the full variable domain reads DVKVTQSSRYLVKRTGEKVFLECVQDMDHENMFWYRQDPGLGLRLIYFSYDVKMKEKGDIPEGYSVSREKKERFSLILESASTNQTSMYLCASSPTPGTLNIQYFGAGTRLSVL.

This clonotype was observed at least ten times. The chain joins TRBV7-9 to TRBJ1-6; no clear D gene. This CDR3 has 16 amino acids. Per germline, CDR1 SEHNR and CDR2 FQNEAQ (reference sequence). V lost 2 bases and J lost 0, with 8 bases in between. CDR3 coding DNA: TGTGCCAGCAGCTTACGTGTTGGCTCCTATAATTCACCCCTCCACTTT. Encoded protein: CASSLRVGSYNSPLHF. The complete variable domain, with remaining parts taken from reference TRBV7-9 and TRBJ1-6, reads DTGVSQNPRHKITKRGQNVTFRCDPISEHNRLYWYRQTLGQGPEFLTYFQNEAQLEKSRLLSDRFSAERPKGSFSTLEIQRTEQGDSAMYLCASSLRVGSYNSPLHFGNGTRLTVT.

In this sample, this clonotype turned up a few times. The CDR3 region has the DNA TGTGCCAGCAGGGGGACAGGGGATGAAAAACTGTTTTTT. Translation: CASRGTGDEKLFF. The gene calls are TRBV6-1 and TRBJ1-4; 10 bases map to TRBD1. Per the germline V gene, CDR1 is MNHNS and CDR2 is SASEGT. Trimming took 6 bases from V and 6 from J; bases not matched to a gene: 1. The CDR3 runs to 13 residues.

The chain couples TRBV20-1 to TRBJ1-3; D may be TRBD1 (6 bases). This CDR3 contains 14 residues. CDR1 DFQATT and CDR2 SNEGSKA come from the germline V gene (reference sequence). Trimming cost V 3 bases and J 8 bases, with 17 bases left between them. CDR3 amino acids: CSASGAGDMDTIYF. CDR3 nucleotides: TGCAGTGCTAGTGGGGCAGGGGATATGGACACCATATATTTT.

This chain joins TRBV11-1 and TRBJ2-2, with a tentative D call TRBD1 (5 bases). The V and J ends lost 3 bases and 4 bases respectively, with 24 bases between them. This CDR3 has 19 residues. Germline V gene data show CDR1 as SGHAT and CDR2 as FQDESV (reference sequence). The CDR3 nucleotides are TGTGCCAGCAGCTTCGGCCAAAGCAAGGACACTCCTTCCACCGGGGAGCTGTTTTTT. Protein product: CASSFGQSKDTPSTGELFF. The whole variable domain, remainder taken from reference TRBV11-1 and TRBJ2-2, is EAEVAQSPRYKITEKSQAVAFWCDPISGHATLYWYRQILGQGPELLVQFQDESVVDDSQLPKDRFSAERLKGVDSTLKIQPAELGDSAMYLCASSFGQSKDTPSTGELFFGEGSRLTVL.